The present TCR beta chain was sequenced within a study of blood T cell repertoires in COVID-19. Study information: Sites in the United States, Italy and Spain provided acute and convalescent COVID-19 samples. From T cells, B-cell-depleted T cells, or PBMCs came the material, which was cDNA or gDNA.

Clones were sequenced by immunoSEQ multiplex PCR, and TCRdb holds only the in-frame ones, with some missing. The sample consists of about 180,000 clones, approximately 90% of them appearing once. Sequenced sample: peripheral blood. The TCR sequence derives from a man between 18 and 35 years old who had recovered from COVID-19.

The CDR3 DNA is TGTGCCAGTAGAACCAAAAACAACAATGAGCAGTTCTTC. This codes for CASRTKNNNEQFF. The V call is TRBV19, the J call TRBJ2-1; no clear D gene. There are 13 residues in the CDR3. CDR1 and CDR2 from the germline V gene are LNHDA and SQIVND (reference sequence). Trimming shortened V by 6 bases and J by 5 bases, and 11 bases separated the two germline ends.